Shown below are 27 T cell receptor beta chains from a single sample sequenced in a study of neurological immune-mediated disorders (dated by TCRdb to between 2018 and 2021). The library was obtained by 5' RACE. This sample was sequenced with an Illumina HiSeq 2500. The public reads were reprocessed in TCRdb via fastp at Q25 and MiXCR, keeping in-frame beta chains. Rows with a matching CDR3 protein are joined into one entry that keeps the most common DNA and genes. In all, the sample holds 50,000 to 70,000 distinct CDR3 sequences, and about 13% of those were seen once. The ten largest clones capture around a tenth of the sample. The material sequenced was PBMCs. The receptor set was obtained from a woman aged 55-70 years with HTLV-1-associated myelopathy (HAM/TSP).

The table lists this clonotype with many counts. The chain recombines TRBV10-3 with TRBJ2-7; D is uncertain. Between the trimmed V and J ends, which lost 10 bases and 0 bases, there was a span of 13 bases. The CDR3 sequence is 13 residues long. Germline CDR1 and CDR2: ENHRY and SYGVKD. In DNA form, the CDR3 reads TGTGCCAACAAGAACGCGGACTCCTACGAGCAGTACTTC. This codes for CANKNADSYEQYF.

This clonotype was recorded many times. The chain combines TRBV7-2 with TRBJ2-5; TRBD2 matches at 9 bases. The CDR3 sequence is 15 residues long. The germline V gene has CDR1 SGHTA and CDR2 FQGNSA. Trimming removed 7 bases from V and 4 bases from J; junction bases left unmatched: 10. This CDR3 reads CASTQIAGGAETQYF. The DNA for the CDR3 is TGTGCCAGCACCCAGATTGCGGGGGGGGCAGAGACCCAGTACTTC.

This clonotype has a count of ten or more. The gene calls are TRBV20-1 and TRBJ1-5, with D perhaps TRBD1 (5 bases). Trimming took off 3 bases at V and 1 base at J, with 10 bases between the two ends. Germline loops: CDR1 DFQATT, CDR2 SNEGSKA (reference sequence). The CDR3 extends over 14 amino acids. Here the CDR3 reads CSARGVLSNQPQHF. As DNA, the CDR3 is TGCAGTGCTAGGGGGGTCCTGAGCAATCAGCCCCAGCATTTT.

The chain joins TRBV5-1 to TRBJ2-2, with 7 positions matching TRBD1. Germline V gene sequence: CDR1 SGHRS, CDR2 YFSETQ. The junction had 3 bases not matched to a gene; V was cut back by 0 bases and J by 1 base. This CDR3 is 16 amino acids long. The CDR3 protein is CASSLAGQMNTGELFF. DNA for the CDR3: TGCGCCAGCAGCTTGGCGGGACAGATGAACACCGGGGAGCTGTTTTTT.

This clonotype was detected ten times or more. CDR3 DNA sequence: TGCAGTGCCAGGGAAAGAGTACGCAGGGAGCAGTACTTC. Amino acid sequence: CSARERVRREQYF. The rearrangement uses TRBV20-1 and TRBJ2-7; possible D gene TRBD1, 5 bases. The germline V and J ends were trimmed by 6 bases and 7 bases, with 19 bases remaining between them. Germline-derived CDR1 and CDR2 are DFQATT and SNEGSKA (reference sequence). The CDR3 covers 13 residues.

Notes on this clonotype: At one end the junction does not follow the germline gene, possibly because of a read error. The chain combines TRBV20-1 with TRBJ2-6; D is possibly TRBD1 or TRBD2 (5 bases each). This CDR3 region has 15 residues. Germline V CDR1 and CDR2: DFQATT, SNEGSKA (reference sequence). CDR3 nucleotide sequence: TGCAGTGCTAGAGATCCGAGGGCTGGGGCCGACGTCCTGACTTTC. Its translation: CSARDPRAGADVLTF.

In its sample, this clonotype was seen many times. V and J are TRBV5-1 and TRBJ1-5; D is unresolved. The CDR3 contains 15 residues. V was shortened by 0 bases and J by 0 bases, with 7 bases between the two germline ends. CDR1 is SGHRS and CDR2 is YFSETQ in the germline V gene. The CDR3 is CASSLGDYSNQPQHF. The CDR3 DNA sequence: TGCGCCAGCAGCTTGGGGGATTATAGCAATCAGCCCCAGCATTTT.

This clonotype was seen many times. J is TRBJ2-7 and V is TRBV20-1; TRBD2 matches at 9 bases. This CDR3 has 15 residues. Trimming took 2 bases from V and 2 from J; bases not matched to a gene: 7. Germline assignment: CDR1 DFQATT and CDR2 SNEGSKA (reference sequence). The CDR3 nucleotides are TGCAGTGCTAGATCAGCTAGCGGGACCACCTACGAGCAGTACTTC. Residues: CSARSASGTTYEQYF.

This clonotype was detected ten times or more. This chain joins TRBV29-1 and TRBJ2-3; D unclear. Germline V gene data show CDR1 as SQVTM and CDR2 as ANQGSEA. This CDR3 region has 14 residues. V lost 1 base and J 0 bases, leaving 8 bases between the germline ends. CDR3 coding DNA: TGCAGCGTTGAAGCCCAAAGAAGCACAGATACGCAGTATTTT. It specifies CSVEAQRSTDTQYF.

This clonotype has at least ten counts. The chain recombines TRBV7-2 with TRBJ2-1, with 11 positions matching TRBD2. The J segment lost 3 bases and the V segment lost 5 bases, leaving 9 bases of the junction unmatched. The CDR3 consists of 17 residues. Germline CDR1 reads SGHTA; CDR2 reads FQGNSA. DNA of the CDR3: TGTGCCAGCAGCCCACGGACTAGCGGGTTCTACTACAATGAGCAGTTCTTC. Amino acid sequence: CASSPRTSGFYYNEQFF.

The sample holds many counts of this clonotype. The chain recombines TRBV7-2 with TRBJ2-7; weak D call: TRBD2 (6 bases). With 2 bases removed from V and 2 bases from J, the gap between germline ends came to 13 bases. CDR1 is SGHTA, CDR2 FQGNSA, per germline. The CDR3 totals 15 residues. The CDR3 DNA follows: TGTGCCAGCAGCTTACTCGGGGGTAGTCCCTACGAGCAGTACTTC. Translating gives CASSLLGGSPYEQYF.

This clonotype showed up many times. The V gene is TRBV6-5, the J gene TRBJ2-3; D not certain. The germline V gene encodes CDR1 MNHEY and CDR2 SVGAGI. V shed 4 bases and J shed 7 bases, with 6 bases lying between them. The CDR3 is made up of 11 amino acids. The CDR3 bases are TGTGCCAGCAGTTTACTCCATACGCAGTATTTT. Encoded protein: CASSLLHTQYF.

Ten or more counts support this clonotype. This chain joins TRBV6-5 and TRBJ2-1; the match to TRBD1 covers 8 bases. The CDR3 covers 15 residues. V lost 5 bases to trimming and J lost 5 bases; unmatched junction nucleotides: 8. Germline CDR1 and CDR2: MNHEY and SVGAGI. The CDR3 region is CASSAGTGRNNEQFF. The CDR3 DNA follows: TGTGCCAGCAGTGCTGGGACAGGCCGTAACAATGAGCAGTTCTTC.

The sample holds many counts of this clonotype. The chain combines TRBV29-1 with TRBJ2-5; D uncertain. The V and J ends lost 7 bases and 2 bases respectively, with 14 bases between them. CDR3 length equals 13 residues. From germline, CDR1 is SQVTM and CDR2 ANQGSEA. The CDR3 loop reads CSARHGGQETQYF. Written as DNA, the CDR3 is TGCAGCGCAAGACACGGTGGGCAAGAGACCCAGTACTTC.

The V call is TRBV5-6, the J call TRBJ2-7, with 10 bases lining up with TRBD2. Germline V lookup: CDR1 SGHDT, CDR2 YYEEEE. The CDR3 covers 16 residues. The trim removed 0 bases at V and 5 bases at J, leaving 8 bases unmatched. The CDR3 DNA is TGTGCCAGCAGCTTGGGTTCGGCTAGCGGGAGCGACGAGCAGTACTTC. Translating gives CASSLGSASGSDEQYF.

This clonotype was found many times. The rearrangement links TRBV5-1 to TRBJ2-2, with TRBD2 identical over 7 bases. After removal of 5 bases from V and 2 bases from J, the junction contained 6 bases not matched to a gene. The CDR3 totals 15 residues. Germline assignment: CDR1 SGHRS and CDR2 YFSETQ. The CDR3 is CASRSGTINTGELFF. DNA of the CDR3: TGCGCCAGCAGATCCGGGACTATCAACACCGGGGAGCTGTTTTTT.

This clonotype was seen many times. The chain has TRBV20-1 and TRBJ2-3; possible D gene TRBD2, 7 bases. The CDR3 consists of 11 residues. V lost 6 bases to trimming and J lost 5 bases, with 9 bases between them. CDR1 DFQATT and CDR2 SNEGSKA come from the germline V gene (reference sequence). CDR3 residues: CSARGGDTQYF. Here the CDR3 DNA reads TGCAGTGCGAGGGGGGGAGATACGCAGTATTTT.

The rearrangement links TRBV11-2 to TRBJ2-5; no reliable D call. The germline V gene encodes CDR1 SGHAT and CDR2 FQNNGV. CDR3 length equals 14 residues. V lost 5 bases to trimming and J lost 3 bases, with 13 bases between them. The CDR3 sequence is CASSPLGWEETQYF. As DNA, the CDR3 is TGTGCCAGCAGCCCCCTGGGGTGGGAAGAGACCCAGTACTTC.

The table lists this clonotype with many counts. This rearrangement joins TRBV20-1 to TRBJ1-2; 10 bases are shared with TRBD1. Germline values: CDR1 DFQATT, CDR2 SNEGSKA (reference sequence). This CDR3 has 11 residues. V shed 7 bases, J shed 10 bases, and the junction held 6 bases outside the gene matches. The CDR3 DNA reads TGCAGTGGGGGACAGGGGCGGCTCTACACCTTC. Translation: CSGGQGRLYTF.

Concerning this clonotype itself: One junction end does not reproduce the germline sequence, and a read error may be involved. The chain joins TRBV5-1 to TRBJ2-5; the D is unclear. The germline V gene encodes CDR1 SGHRS and CDR2 YFSETQ. The CDR3 length is 13 residues. The CDR3 region has the DNA TGTGCCAGCAGCCAGGTACTGGTGGAGACCCAGTACTTC. This sequence encodes CASSQVLVETQYF. The full variable domain, in which reference TRBV5-1 and TRBJ2-5 provide the parts outside the CDR3, is KAGVTQTPRYLIKTRGQQVTLSCSPISGHRSVSWYQQTPGQGLQFLFEYFSETQRNKGNFPGRFSGRQFSNSRSEMNVSTLELGDSALYLCASSQVLVETQYFGPGTRLLVL.

The gene calls are TRBV15 and TRBJ2-5; maybe TRBD1 (6 bases). CDR1 and CDR2 (germline): LNHNV, YYDKDF (reference sequence). The CDR3 sequence is 15 residues long. V lost 3 bases and J 7 bases, leaving 18 bases between the germline ends. The CDR3 region is CATSSEGQRRRTQYF. CDR3 coding DNA: TGTGCCACCAGCAGTGAAGGACAGAGAAGACGGACCCAGTACTTC.

The gene calls are TRBV7-9 and TRBJ2-3, with TRBD1 matching over 10 bases. V dropped 5 bases and J dropped 1; count of bases not matched to a gene: 6. CDR1 is SEHNR, CDR2 FQNEAQ, per germline (reference sequence). The CDR3 is 16 amino acids. CDR3: CASSTGTGARTDTQYF. The CDR3 region has the DNA TGTGCCAGCAGCACCGGGACAGGGGCCCGCACAGATACGCAGTATTTT.

This clonotype has a count of ten or more. The V call is TRBV10-3, the J call TRBJ2-1; tentative D call: TRBD2 (6 bases). CDR1 and CDR2 from the germline V gene are ENHRY and SYGVKD. The CDR3 is 15 residues long. V shed 2 bases and J shed 10 bases, with 18 bases lying between them. The CDR3, as DNA: TGTGCCATCAGTGAGGGTAGCGGCAACGGCGGAGAGCAGTTCTTC. Amino acid sequence: CAISEGSGNGGEQFF.

This clonotype was seen ten or more times. The J gene is TRBJ2-1, the V gene TRBV11-2; D call uncertain. The V and J ends lost 6 bases and 7 bases respectively, with 16 bases between them. In germline, CDR1 is SGHAT, CDR2 FQNNGV. CDR3 length: 14 residues. The CDR3 loop reads CASRPMKGGNEQFF. Written as DNA, the CDR3 is TGTGCCAGCAGGCCAATGAAGGGTGGGAATGAGCAGTTCTTC.

This clonotype was seen repeatedly, ten times or more. This chain connects TRBV29-1 to TRBJ2-5; TRBD1 is a possible D gene (6 bases). Per the germline V gene, CDR1 is SQVTM and CDR2 is ANQGSEA. The CDR3 is 11 amino acids. The V gene lost 6 bases and the J gene lost 7 bases, with 12 bases spanning the gap. The CDR3 nucleotides read TGCAGCGTCAGGGGTTCGGGGACCCAGTACTTC. It yields the protein CSVRGSGTQYF.

At least ten counts were recorded for this clonotype. This chain joins TRBV7-8 and TRBJ2-5; TRBD1 matches at 7 bases. The V gene end was trimmed by 4 bases and the J gene end by 3 bases; junction bases not matched to a gene: 5. This CDR3 comprises 14 residues. From germline, CDR1 is SGHVS and CDR2 FQNEAQ. The CDR3 DNA is TGTGCCAGCAGCTCTACAGGGGTCGAAGAGACCCAGTACTTC. It translates to CASSSTGVEETQYF.

This clonotype was detected ten times or more. The genes are TRBV27 and TRBJ2-2, with D possibly matching TRBD1 (7 bases). V lost 6 bases, J lost 5 bases, and 13 bases lay in between. This CDR3 spans 14 amino acids. Germline V gene data show CDR1 as MNHEY and CDR2 as SMNVEV (reference sequence). CDR3 region: CASRLTGRTGELFF. Here the CDR3 DNA reads TGTGCCAGCAGACTGACAGGGAGGACCGGGGAGCTGTTTTTT.